This T cell receptor (beta chain) was found in a study of post-analysis software for immune sequencing data (dated by TCRdb to between 2014 and 2017). Background on the whole study: Recorded disease courses included relapsing-remitting, secondary progressive and progressive-relapsing multiple sclerosis, with some patients lacking subtype annotation. A subset of samples was prepared in parallel using single-end sample barcoding, then pooled and co-amplified after Illumina adapter ligation. The patient repertoires were set against under 12 previously published healthy control repertoires from donors whose ages ranged from about 6 to 27 years. The research as a whole found: Several TRBV segments, including TRBV5-6, TRBV5-1 and TRBV20-1, were significantly more frequent in patients than controls. Direct clustering with F measure revealed strong co-clustering of samples prepared in the same batch, which led to a batch-effect correction. The multiple sclerosis patient group was slightly younger than the control group. Compared with controls, multiple sclerosis patients had significantly lower normalized Chao1 diversity, a finding suggesting substantial peripheral T-cell clonal expansion.

TCR beta repertoires were profiled from peripheral blood of more than ten young patients with multiple sclerosis to demonstrate the VDJtools post-analysis software. The multiple sclerosis patients were children and adolescents between roughly 6 and 16 years of age. Preparation of the library involved PCR. The data were produced on an Illumina HiSeq 2500. Unique molecular identifiers were incorporated into TCR beta cDNA libraries to reduce PCR and sequencing biases. Approximately 500,000 cDNA molecules were obtained for every 1 to 10 million input T cells, so each molecule roughly corresponded to one T cell. The patient libraries were prepared and sequenced with the same protocol used for the earlier healthy control dataset. Samples belonging to the same batch were prepared together, multiplexed and sequenced on a shared HiSeq lane. The original methods were these. Raw barcoded reads were processed with MIGEC, discarding single-read molecular identifier groups before consensus assembly and CDR3 extraction. Clonotype tables were post-analysed with VDJtools, normalizing diversity by down-sampling all datasets to the smallest sample size. To correct batch-related cross-sample contamination, repertoire overlap clustering matched CDR3 amino acid sequences but not nucleotide sequences. TCRdb cleaned the public reads at Q25 with fastp, built clones with MiXCR and kept in-frame beta chains. One record per CDR3 amino acid sequence lists the most common genes and DNA. TCRdb assigned the V and J calls; the authors' analysis was not used. In all, the sample holds fewer than 900,000 distinct CDR3 sequences, and 40% to 55% of those were seen once. The leading ten clones occupy roughly 4.4% of the sample.

The CDR3 starts with the cysteine, ends with the phenylalanine, and has 14 residues. Left in the record is the CDR3 DNA by itself, 42 bases read in frame from the first base. CDR1 and CDR2 are read off the germline V gene as SGHRS and YFSETQ. Comment on this clonotype: What this receptor recognizes is not known. There are no base qualities to consult, and no much larger clone falls within one base.

The clonotype comes from a girl aged 10-17 years with multiple sclerosis. The sample was blood. The rearrangement combines TRBV5-1 with TRBJ2-5; TRBD1 is possibly the D segment (6 matching bases). The DNA end lines up better with TRBJ2-7; the J call may be wrong. The CDR3 region reads CASSLQDSWGEQYF. In nucleotides, the sequence is TGCGCCAGCAGCCTGCAGGACAGTTGGGGCGAGCAGTACTTC.